Below are 3 T cell receptor beta chains sequenced from a single sample in a study of tumor-infiltrating lymphocytes in primary liver carcinoma. Unsorted whole blood yielded the blood RNA, and germline DNA was also extracted. The investigators made TCR beta cDNA from approximately 510 ng total RNA, using a constant-region primer. For TCR beta, libraries were produced by three nested multiplex PCR rounds using slightly modified ARM-PCR. Use of TRBV1-TRBV30 forward primers with a C-beta reverse primer characterized the first two PCR rounds, which lasted about 10 cycles each. MiXCR, applied by TCRdb to the multiplex PCR reads, yields one record per CDR3 protein. The repertoire holds about 180,000 distinct CDR3 sequences, with over 45% as singletons. Sequencing input: peripheral blood. Receptors were obtained from a man in his forties with primary liver carcinoma and hepatitis B virus infection.

With regard to this clonotype: Its ends do not fully match the called genes, so a read error is possible. The chain is built from TRBV5-1 and TRBJ1-4, with D maybe TRBD1 (5 bases). Germline V gene data show CDR1 as SGHRS and CDR2 as YFSETQ. CDR3 length equals 14 residues. CDR3 in amino acids: CASSSGGAKEKLFF. Written as DNA, the CDR3 is TGCGCCAGCAGCTCGGGAGGGGCTAAAGAAAAACTGTTTTTT.

The chain employs TRBV6-6 and TRBJ1-5, with 7 bases lining up with TRBD1. Germline values: CDR1 MNHNY, CDR2 SVGAGI (reference sequence). Germline trimming cut 5 bases from V and 9 bases from J; bases unmatched to any gene: 7. CDR3 size: 13 residues. The CDR3 sequence is CASSPTGFRPQHF. The CDR3 DNA is TGTGCCAGCAGTCCGACAGGGTTCCGGCCCCAGCATTTT.

As regards this clonotype: This may be a read error: a much more frequent sequence differs by one nucleotide. A read error is likely, as this CDR3 ends without the conserved phenylalanine or tryptophan. The rearrangement joins TRBV11-2 to TRBJ2-2; D ambiguous. The length of the CDR3 is 12 residues. Germline assignment: CDR1 SGHAT and CDR2 FQNNGV. Trimming stripped 5 bases from V and 6 bases from J, with 7 bases between. The CDR3 here is CASSPISGELFY. CDR3 coding DNA: TGTGCCAGCAGCCCGATTTCCGGGGAGCTGTTTTAT.